Listed below are T cell receptor beta chains from one sample, sequenced in a study of OX40 agonist ivuxolimab in advanced cancers. Measured with immunoSEQ multiplex PCR; TCRdb has only the in-frame clones, and not every one. The sample comprises about 94,000 clones, over 75% of which are singletons, and under 0.35% rests with the top ten. The sample was CD4+ or CD8+ T cells sorted from blood, taken in a trial of the OX40 agonist ivuxolimab. The origin of the receptors is an adult with an advanced solid tumor such as melanoma, head and neck, liver or kidney cancer. The CDR3 runs from the conserved cysteine through the conserved F or W. D genes are given only for firm matches. Clone sizes are given selectively: once, few, many, or a class where the clone is expanded.

d_call | j_call | clone_size | v_call | cdr3_aa | cdr3_nt
. | TRBJ2-6 | . | TRBV7-6 | CASSQPGAGANVLTF | TGTGCCAGCAGCCAGCCAGGGGCTGGGGCCAACGTCCTGACTTTC
TRBD1 | TRBJ2-7 | . | TRBV14 | CASSQGGTGVPYEQYF | TGTGCCAGCAGCCAAGGTGGGACAGGGGTCCCCTACGAGCAGTACTTC
. | TRBJ2-7 | . | TRBV7-9 | CASSRETGVQYF | TGTGCCAGCAGCCGGGAGACGGGGGTGCAGTACTTC
TRBD2 | TRBJ2-1 | . | TRBV5-4 | CASSPSGGYNEQFF | TGTGCCAGCAGCCCCTCCGGGGGGTACAATGAGCAGTTCTTC
. | TRBJ1-1 | . | TRBV6-4 | CASSDNTAGNTEAFF | TGTGCCAGCAGTGACAACACCGCTGGAAACACTGAAGCTTTCTTT
. | TRBJ1-1 | . | TRBV5-1 | CASRIGGNTEAFF | TGCGCCAGCCGCATCGGAGGGAACACTGAAGCTTTCTTT
. | TRBJ2-7 | once | TRBV7-2 | CASSLNAGGPSYEQYF | TGTGCCAGCAGCTTAAACGCCGGGGGCCCCTCCTACGAGCAGTACTTC
TRBD2 | TRBJ2-7 | . | TRBV10-3 | CAISEPTPGGYEQYF | TGTGCCATCAGTGAGCCGACCCCGGGGGGCTACGAGCAGTACTTC
. | TRBJ1-2 | few | TRBV6-6 | CASTLGVNYGYTF | TGTGCCAGCACCCTAGGAGTTAACTATGGCTACACCTTC
. | TRBJ2-3 | . | TRBV9 | CASSVRGLGGADTQYF | TGTGCCAGCAGCGTAAGGGGGCTAGGGGGGGCCGATACGCAGTATTTT
. | TRBJ2-5 | . | TRBV7-2 | CASSPARTTETQYF | TGTGCCAGCAGCCCCGCCCGGACTACCGAGACCCAGTACTTC
. | TRBJ1-2 | . | TRBV7-2 | CASSSDRANYGYTF | TGTGCCAGCAGCTCAGACAGAGCTAACTATGGCTACACCTTC
. | TRBJ2-7 | . | TRBV6-1 | CASRPGWHEQYF | TGTGCCAGCAGACCAGGGTGGCACGAGCAGTACTTC
. | TRBJ1-1 | . | TRBV5-1 | CASSLAGSGNPNTEAFF | TGCGCCAGCAGCTTGGCGGGCAGTGGCAACCCTAACACTGAAGCTTTCTTT
. | TRBJ2-2 | . | TRBV9 | CASSRTWTGELFF | TGTGCCAGCAGCCGGACATGGACCGGGGAGCTGTTTTTT
. | TRBJ1-4 | . | TRBV27 | CASRTVKATNEKLFF | TGTGCCAGCAGAACAGTTAAAGCAACTAATGAAAAACTGTTTTTT
TRBD2 | TRBJ2-3 | . | TRBV15 | CATSRDLGGATDTQYF | TGTGCCACCAGCAGAGATCTCGGGGGGGCCACAGATACGCAGTATTTT
. | TRBJ1-3 | once | TRBV30 | CAWRSDGRSSGNTIYF | TGTGCCTGGAGAAGTGACGGGAGGAGCTCTGGAAACACCATATATTTT
. | TRBJ2-3 | . | TRBV9 | CASSVGGGPDTQYF | TGTGCCAGCAGCGTAGGGGGGGGCCCCGATACGCAGTATTTT
TRBD1 | TRBJ2-7 | . | TRBV5-6 | CASSVSGQGPNEQYF | TGTGCCAGCAGCGTATCAGGACAGGGACCAAACGAGCAGTACTTC
TRBD2 | TRBJ2-3 | . | TRBV7-6 | CASSLLQRGGTDTQYF | TGTGCCAGCAGCTTACTCCAGCGGGGAGGCACAGATACGCAGTATTTT
TRBD2 | TRBJ2-3 | once | TRBV18 | CASSPGLAGGPTDTQYF | TGTGCCAGCTCCCCGGGACTAGCGGGGGGGCCGACAGATACGCAGTATTTT
. | TRBJ2-5 | . | TRBV10-3 | CAISDLQETQYF | TGTGCCATCAGTGACCTCCAAGAGACCCAGTACTTC
. | TRBJ1-2 | . | TRBV7-2 | CASRNTGTQKYGYTF | TGTGCCAGCAGGAATACCGGGACGCAGAAATATGGCTACACCTTC
. | TRBJ2-5 | once | TRBV11-1 | CASSWRGETQYF | TGTGCCAGCAGCTGGAGGGGGGAGACCCAGTACTTC
. | TRBJ2-3 | once | TRBV4-2 | CASSQAGFPDTQYF | TGTGCCAGCAGCCAAGCGGGGTTCCCAGATACGCAGTATTTT
. | TRBJ1-4 | . | TRBV5-1 | CASSFSGGRDEKLFF | TGCGCCAGCAGCTTTAGTGGGGGAAGAGATGAAAAACTGTTTTTT
. | TRBJ1-1 | . | TRBV19 | CASSAPPGTPNTEAFF | TGTGCCAGTAGTGCCCCCCCCGGTACACCGAACACTGAAGCTTTCTTT
. | TRBJ2-7 | . | TRBV19 | CASKDGPPGDEQYF | TGTGCTTCGAAGGATGGCCCCCCGGGAGACGAGCAGTACTTC
. | TRBJ1-1 | . | TRBV11-1 | CASRTFGGAEAFF | TGTGCCAGCAGAACCTTCGGGGGGGCTGAAGCTTTCTTT
. | TRBJ2-2 | . | TRBV5-5 | CASSPYIGNTGELFF | TGTGCCAGCAGCCCGTACATAGGCAACACCGGGGAGCTGTTTTTT
. | TRBJ2-1 | . | TRBV5-4 | CASSLAGTTSYNEQFF | TGTGCCAGCAGCTTGGCGGGGACAACTAGCTACAATGAGCAGTTCTTC
TRBD1 | TRBJ2-1 | . | TRBV12-5 | CASVPGGTGNYNEQFF | TGTGCTAGTGTCCCTGGAGGGACAGGGAATTACAATGAGCAGTTCTTC
. | TRBJ1-2 | . | TRBV6-5 | CASSYGDTNYGYTF | TGTGCCAGCAGTTACGGGGATACTAACTATGGCTACACCTTC
. | TRBJ2-1 | once | TRBV7-3 | CASSYARGAFNEQFF | TGTGCCAGCAGCTATGCTCGGGGGGCCTTTAATGAGCAGTTCTTC
TRBD1 | TRBJ2-4 | . | TRBV2 | CASSVKSGTGTLYF | TGTGCCAGCAGCGTTAAATCCGGGACAGGGACTTTGTACTTC
TRBD2 | TRBJ2-3 | . | TRBV7-2 | CASSPSFSGGTDTQYF | TGTGCCAGCAGCCCGTCTTTTAGCGGGGGCACAGATACGCAGTATTTT
. | TRBJ2-2 | . | TRBV5-1 | CASSARGASVTGELFF | TGCGCCAGCAGCGCCAGGGGGGCTAGCGTCACCGGGGAGCTGTTTTTT
. | TRBJ2-3 | . | TRBV5-6 | CASSLALEDTQYF | TGTGCCAGCAGCTTGGCCTTGGAAGATACGCAGTATTTT
. | TRBJ1-1 | . | TRBV7-3 | CASSLSVNTEAFF | TGTGCCAGCAGCTTGTCGGTGAACACTGAAGCTTTCTTT
. | TRBJ1-5 | . | TRBV6-4 | CASSEGEGQPQHF | TGTGCCAGCAGTGAGGGGGAGGGACAGCCCCAGCATTTT
TRBD1 | TRBJ1-2 | . | TRBV29-1 | CSARLQGAASGYTF | TGCAGCGCCCGCCTACAGGGGGCGGCGAGTGGCTACACCTTC
TRBD1 | TRBJ1-4 | . | TRBV5-1 | CASATGGEEKLFF | TGCGCCAGCGCCACAGGGGGCGAGGAAAAACTGTTTTTT
TRBD2 | TRBJ2-2 | . | TRBV9 | CASSDRTRPTHTGELFF | TGTGCCAGCAGCGATAGGACTAGACCCACACACACCGGGGAGCTGTTTTTT
. | TRBJ2-3 | . | TRBV7-2 | CASSPGGTDTQYF | TGTGCCAGCAGCCCGGGGGGCACAGATACGCAGTATTTT
TRBD2 | TRBJ2-7 | . | TRBV14 | CASSLQRLAGNEQYF | TGTGCCAGCAGCCTCCAAAGACTAGCGGGGAACGAGCAGTACTTC
. | TRBJ1-2 | . | TRBV6-4 | CASSDSYGYTF | TGTGCCAGCAGTGACAGCTATGGCTACACCTTC
. | TRBJ2-7 | . | TRBV6-4 | CASSGTAPLSNEQYF | TGTGCCAGCAGTGGGACAGCCCCTCTTTCTAACGAGCAGTACTTC
. | TRBJ2-7 | . | TRBV11-3 | CASSLAPSSYEQYF | TGTGCCAGCAGCTTAGCCCCCAGTTCCTACGAGCAGTACTTC
TRBD1 | TRBJ2-5 | . | TRBV5-6 | CASSLGPTGVAETQYF | TGTGCCAGCAGCTTGGGGCCGACAGGGGTGGCGGAGACCCAGTACTTC
. | TRBJ2-7 | . | TRBV16 | CASSQGGGGTAKYEQYF | TGTGCCAGCAGCCAAGGGGGAGGTGGGACGGCCAAATACGAGCAGTACTTC
TRBD1 | TRBJ1-2 | . | TRBV11-2 | CASSPRDSVSYGYTF | TGTGCCAGCAGCCCCAGGGACAGTGTGAGCTATGGCTACACCTTC
. | TRBJ1-1 | . | TRBV11-2 | CASSFLGTEAFF | TGTGCCAGCAGCTTCCTTGGCACTGAAGCTTTCTTT